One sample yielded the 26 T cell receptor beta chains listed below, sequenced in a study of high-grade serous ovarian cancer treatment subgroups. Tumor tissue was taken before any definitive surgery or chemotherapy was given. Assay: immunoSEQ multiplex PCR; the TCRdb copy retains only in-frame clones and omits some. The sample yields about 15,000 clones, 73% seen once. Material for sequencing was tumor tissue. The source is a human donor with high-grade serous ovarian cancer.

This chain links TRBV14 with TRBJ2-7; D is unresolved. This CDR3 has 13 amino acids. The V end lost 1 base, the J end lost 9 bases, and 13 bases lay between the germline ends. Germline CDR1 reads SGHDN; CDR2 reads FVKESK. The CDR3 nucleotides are TGTGCCAGCAGCCAAGCGCGGCAGAACGGGCAGTACTTC. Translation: CASSQARQNGQYF.

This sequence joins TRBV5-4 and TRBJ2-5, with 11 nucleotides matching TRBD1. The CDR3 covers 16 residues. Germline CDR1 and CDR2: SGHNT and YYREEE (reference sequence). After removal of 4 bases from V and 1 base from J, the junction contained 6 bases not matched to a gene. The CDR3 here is CASSPGTGGPQETQYF. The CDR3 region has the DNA TGTGCCAGCAGCCCTGGGACAGGGGGTCCCCAAGAGACCCAGTACTTC.

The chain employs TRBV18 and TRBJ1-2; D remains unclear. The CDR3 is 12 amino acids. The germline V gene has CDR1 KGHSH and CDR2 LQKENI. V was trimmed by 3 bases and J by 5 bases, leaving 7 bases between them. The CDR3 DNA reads TGTGCCAGCTCACCGGAGTTATATGGCTACACCTTC. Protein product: CASSPELYGYTF.

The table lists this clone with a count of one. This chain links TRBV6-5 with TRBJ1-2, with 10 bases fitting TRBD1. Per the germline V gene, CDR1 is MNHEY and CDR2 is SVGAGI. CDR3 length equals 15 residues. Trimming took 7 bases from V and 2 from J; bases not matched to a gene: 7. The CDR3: CASNSPDRGNYGYTF. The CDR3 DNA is TGTGCCAGCAATTCTCCGGACAGGGGGAACTATGGCTACACCTTC.

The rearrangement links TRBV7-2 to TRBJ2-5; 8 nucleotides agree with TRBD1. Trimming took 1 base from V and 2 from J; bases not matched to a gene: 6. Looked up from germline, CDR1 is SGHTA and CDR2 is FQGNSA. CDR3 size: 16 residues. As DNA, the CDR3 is TGTGCCAGCAGCTTAGGATTCAGGGGGCGGCAAGAGACCCAGTACTTC. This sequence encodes CASSLGFRGRQETQYF.

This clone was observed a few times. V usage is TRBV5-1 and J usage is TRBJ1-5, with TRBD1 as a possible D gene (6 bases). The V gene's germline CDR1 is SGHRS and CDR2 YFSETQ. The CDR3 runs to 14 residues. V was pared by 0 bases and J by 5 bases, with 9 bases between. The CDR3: CASSLGGHHQPQHF. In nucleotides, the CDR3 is TGCGCCAGCAGCTTGGGGGGACATCATCAGCCCCAGCATTTT.

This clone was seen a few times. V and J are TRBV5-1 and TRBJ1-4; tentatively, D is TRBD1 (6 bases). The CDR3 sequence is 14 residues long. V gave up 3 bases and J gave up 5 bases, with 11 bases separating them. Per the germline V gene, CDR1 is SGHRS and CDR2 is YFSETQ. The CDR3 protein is CASSSGERNEKLFF. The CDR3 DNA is TGCGCCAGCAGCTCAGGGGAAAGGAATGAAAAACTGTTTTTT.

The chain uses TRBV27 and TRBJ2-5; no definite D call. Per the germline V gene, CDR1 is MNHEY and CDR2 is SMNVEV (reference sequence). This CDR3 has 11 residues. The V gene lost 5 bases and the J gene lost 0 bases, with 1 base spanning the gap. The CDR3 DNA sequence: TGTGCCAGCAGTCACCAAGAGACCCAGTACTTC. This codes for CASSHQETQYF.

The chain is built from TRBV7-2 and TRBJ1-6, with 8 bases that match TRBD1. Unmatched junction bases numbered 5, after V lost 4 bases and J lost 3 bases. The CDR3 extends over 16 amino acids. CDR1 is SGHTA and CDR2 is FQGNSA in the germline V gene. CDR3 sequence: CASSSQGAGYNSPLHF. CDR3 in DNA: TGTGCCAGCAGCTCTCAGGGGGCAGGCTATAATTCACCCCTCCACTTT.

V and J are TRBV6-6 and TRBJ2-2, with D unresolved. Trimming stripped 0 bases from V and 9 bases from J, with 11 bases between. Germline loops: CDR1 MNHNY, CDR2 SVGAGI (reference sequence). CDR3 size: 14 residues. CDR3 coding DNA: TGTGCCAGCAGTTACTCTGGGCAGCACCGGGAGCTGTTTTTT. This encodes CASSYSGQHRELFF.

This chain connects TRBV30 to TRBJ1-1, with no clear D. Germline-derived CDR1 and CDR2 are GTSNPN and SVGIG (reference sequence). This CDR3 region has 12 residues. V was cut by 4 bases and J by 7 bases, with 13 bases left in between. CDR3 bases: TGTGCCTGGATGGAACCCCCGGGTGAAGCTTTCTTT. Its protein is CAWMEPPGEAFF.

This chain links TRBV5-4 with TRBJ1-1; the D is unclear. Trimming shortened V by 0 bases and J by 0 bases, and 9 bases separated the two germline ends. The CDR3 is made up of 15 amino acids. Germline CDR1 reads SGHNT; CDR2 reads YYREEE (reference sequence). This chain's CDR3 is CASSLVAGMNTEAFF. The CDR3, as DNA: TGTGCCAGCAGCTTGGTAGCAGGAATGAACACTGAAGCTTTCTTT.

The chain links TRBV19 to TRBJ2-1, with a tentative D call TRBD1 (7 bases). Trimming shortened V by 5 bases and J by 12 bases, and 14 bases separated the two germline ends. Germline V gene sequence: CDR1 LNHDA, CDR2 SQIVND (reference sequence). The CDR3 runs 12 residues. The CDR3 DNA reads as TGTGCCAGTAGTCAAGCAGGGGGGCGGCAGTTCTTC. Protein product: CASSQAGGRQFF.

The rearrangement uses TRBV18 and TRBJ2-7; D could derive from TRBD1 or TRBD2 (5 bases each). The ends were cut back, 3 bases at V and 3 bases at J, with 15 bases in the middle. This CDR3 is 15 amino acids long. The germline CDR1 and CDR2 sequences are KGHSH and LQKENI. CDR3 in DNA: TGTGCCAGCTCACCTTCAAGGGGAGATAACTACGAGCAGTACTTC. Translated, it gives CASSPSRGDNYEQYF.

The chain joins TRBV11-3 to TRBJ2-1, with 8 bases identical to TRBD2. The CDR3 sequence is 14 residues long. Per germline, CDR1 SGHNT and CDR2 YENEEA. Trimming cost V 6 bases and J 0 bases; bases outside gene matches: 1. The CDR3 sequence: CASRAGGSYNEQFF. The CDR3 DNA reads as TGTGCCAGCAGGGCGGGGGGCTCCTACAATGAGCAGTTCTTC.

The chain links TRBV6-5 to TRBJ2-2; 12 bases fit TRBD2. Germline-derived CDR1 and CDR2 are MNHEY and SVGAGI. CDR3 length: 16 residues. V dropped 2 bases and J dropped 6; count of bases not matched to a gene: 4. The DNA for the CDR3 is TGTGCCAGCAGTTACCCGGGACTAGCGGGTCCCGGGGAGCTGTTTTTT. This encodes CASSYPGLAGPGELFF.

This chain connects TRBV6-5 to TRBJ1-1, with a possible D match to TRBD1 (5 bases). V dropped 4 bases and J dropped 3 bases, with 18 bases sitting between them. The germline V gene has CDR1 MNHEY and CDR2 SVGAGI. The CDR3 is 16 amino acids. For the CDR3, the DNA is TGTGCCAGCAGTTCTCCCCCCCATCCGGGGGACACTGAAGCTTTCTTT. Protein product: CASSSPPHPGDTEAFF.

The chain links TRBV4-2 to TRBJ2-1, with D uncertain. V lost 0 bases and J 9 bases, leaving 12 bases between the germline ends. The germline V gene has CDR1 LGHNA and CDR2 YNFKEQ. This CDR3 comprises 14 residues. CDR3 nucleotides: TGTGCCAGCAGCCAAGACCTTAGGATAAGTGAGCAGTTCTTC. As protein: CASSQDLRISEQFF.

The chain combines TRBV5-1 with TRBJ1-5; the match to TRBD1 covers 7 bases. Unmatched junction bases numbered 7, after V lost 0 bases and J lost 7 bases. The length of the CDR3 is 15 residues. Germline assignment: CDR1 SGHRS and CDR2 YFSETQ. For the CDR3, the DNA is TGCGCCAGCAGCTTGGGGGACAGCCCGAAACAGCCCCAGCATTTT. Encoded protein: CASSLGDSPKQPQHF.

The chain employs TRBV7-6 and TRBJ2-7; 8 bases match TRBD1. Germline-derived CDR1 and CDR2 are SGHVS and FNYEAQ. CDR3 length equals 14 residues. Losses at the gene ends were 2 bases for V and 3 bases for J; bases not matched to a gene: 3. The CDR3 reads CASSLSDRVYEQYF. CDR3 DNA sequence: TGTGCCAGCAGCTTATCGGACAGGGTCTACGAGCAGTACTTC.

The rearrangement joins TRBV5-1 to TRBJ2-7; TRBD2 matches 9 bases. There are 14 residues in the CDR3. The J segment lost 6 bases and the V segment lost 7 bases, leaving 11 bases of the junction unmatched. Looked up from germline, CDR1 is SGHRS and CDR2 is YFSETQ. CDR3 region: CASGTAGGYIEQYF. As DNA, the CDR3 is TGCGCCAGCGGCACAGCGGGAGGCTACATCGAGCAGTACTTC.

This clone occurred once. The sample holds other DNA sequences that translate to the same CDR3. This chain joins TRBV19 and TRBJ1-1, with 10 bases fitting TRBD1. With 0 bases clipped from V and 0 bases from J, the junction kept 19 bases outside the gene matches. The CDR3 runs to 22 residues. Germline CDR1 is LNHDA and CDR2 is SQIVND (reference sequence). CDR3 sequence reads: CASSIDMGTGEFQGVMNTEAFF. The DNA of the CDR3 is TGTGCCAGTAGTATAGACATGGGGACAGGGGAGTTCCAGGGGGTAATGAACACTGAAGCTTTCTTT.

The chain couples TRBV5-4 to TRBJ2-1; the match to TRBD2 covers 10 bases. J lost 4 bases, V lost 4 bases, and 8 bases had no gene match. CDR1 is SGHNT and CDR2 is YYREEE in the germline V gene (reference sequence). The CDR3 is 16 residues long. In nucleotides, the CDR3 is TGTGCCAGCAGCGATCGGACTAGCGGACGGTACAATGAGCAGTTCTTC. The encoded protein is CASSDRTSGRYNEQFF.

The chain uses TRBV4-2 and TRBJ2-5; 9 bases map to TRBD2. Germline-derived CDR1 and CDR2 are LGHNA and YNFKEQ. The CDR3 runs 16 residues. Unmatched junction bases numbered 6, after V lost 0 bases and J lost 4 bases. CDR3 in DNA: TGTGCCAGCAGCCAAGAACCCAGCGGGGGGAGAGAGACCCAGTACTTC. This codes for CASSQEPSGGRETQYF.

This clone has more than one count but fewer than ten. CDR3 in amino acids: CASSVAETQRSEQYF. CDR3 DNA sequence: TGTGCCAGCAGCGTAGCCGAGACCCAGCGCTCCGAGCAGTACTTC. The chain employs TRBV9 and TRBJ2-7, with D hard to call. Trimming removed 0 bases at V and 6 bases at J, with 16 bases between. CDR1 is SGDLS and CDR2 is YYNGEE in the germline V gene. This CDR3 comprises 15 residues.

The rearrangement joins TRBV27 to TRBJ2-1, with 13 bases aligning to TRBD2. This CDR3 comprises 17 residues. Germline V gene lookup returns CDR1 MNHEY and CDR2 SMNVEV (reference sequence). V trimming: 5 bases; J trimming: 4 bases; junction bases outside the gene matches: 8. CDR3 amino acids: CASSHRLAGGLYNEQFF. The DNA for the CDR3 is TGTGCCAGCAGTCATCGACTAGCGGGGGGCCTTTACAATGAGCAGTTCTTC.